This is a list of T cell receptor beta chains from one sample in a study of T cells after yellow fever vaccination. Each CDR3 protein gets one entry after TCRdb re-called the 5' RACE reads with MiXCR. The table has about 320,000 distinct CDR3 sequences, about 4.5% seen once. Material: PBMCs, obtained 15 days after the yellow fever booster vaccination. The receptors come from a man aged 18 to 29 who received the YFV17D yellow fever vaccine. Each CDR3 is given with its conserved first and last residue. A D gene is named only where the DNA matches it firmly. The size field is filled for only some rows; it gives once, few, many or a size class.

CDR3aa: CASSPSLTGGEKLFF
CDR3nt: TGTGCCAGCAGCCCCTCCCTGACAGGGGGTGAAAAACTGTTTTTT
v_gene: TRBV7-9
d_gene: TRBD1
abundance: many
j_gene: TRBJ1-4

CDR3aa: CASSLRPGGSHSYEQYF
CDR3nt: TGTGCCAGCAGCTTAAGGCCGGGGGGCTCCCACTCCTACGAGCAGTACTTC
v_gene: TRBV7-2
d_gene: NA
abundance: many
j_gene: TRBJ2-7

CDR3aa: CASSTKGATNEKLFF
CDR3nt: TGTGCCAGCAGTACAAAGGGCGCAACTAATGAAAAACTGTTTTTT
v_gene: TRBV6-5
d_gene: NA
abundance: few
j_gene: TRBJ1-4

CDR3aa: CSARAPGRVYGYTF
CDR3nt: TGCAGTGCTAGAGCTCCAGGACGGGTCTATGGCTACACCTTC
v_gene: TRBV20-1
d_gene: NA
abundance: NA
j_gene: TRBJ1-2

CDR3aa: CASSLGQGSYEQYF
CDR3nt: TGTGCCAGCAGCTTGGGACAGGGGTCCTACGAGCAGTACTTC
v_gene: TRBV5-6
d_gene: TRBD1
abundance: many
j_gene: TRBJ2-7

CDR3aa: CASSRGGAYGYTF
CDR3nt: TGTGCCAGCAGCCGAGGGGGCGCCTATGGCTACACCTTC
v_gene: TRBV7-9
d_gene: TRBD1
abundance: NA
j_gene: TRBJ1-2

CDR3aa: CASSPRGAQETQYF
CDR3nt: TGCGCCAGCAGCCCGCGGGGAGCCCAAGAGACCCAGTACTTC
v_gene: TRBV5-1
d_gene: NA
abundance: few
j_gene: TRBJ2-5

CDR3aa: CSAREVGGKDSNQPQHF
CDR3nt: TGCAGTGCTAGAGAGGTGGGGGGGAAAGATAGCAATCAGCCCCAGCATTTT
v_gene: TRBV20-1
d_gene: NA
abundance: few
j_gene: TRBJ1-5

CDR3aa: CASKGLGVSEQFF
CDR3nt: TGTGCCAGCAAGGGTCTAGGTGTGAGTGAGCAGTTCTTC
v_gene: TRBV6-5
d_gene: NA
abundance: NA
j_gene: TRBJ2-1

CDR3aa: CATRREGLEKLFF
CDR3nt: TGTGCCACTCGACGGGAAGGCCTTGAAAAACTGTTTTTT
v_gene: TRBV15
d_gene: NA
abundance: many
j_gene: TRBJ1-4

CDR3aa: CAISGIGGLSPLHF
CDR3nt: TGTGCCATCAGTGGGATAGGAGGGCTTTCACCCCTCCACTTT
v_gene: TRBV10-3
d_gene: NA
abundance: many
j_gene: TRBJ1-6

CDR3aa: CASSQDITNQPQHF
CDR3nt: TGTGCCAGCAGCCAAGATATCACCAATCAGCCCCAGCATTTT
v_gene: TRBV3-1
d_gene: NA
abundance: NA
j_gene: TRBJ1-5

CDR3aa: CASTETGQGDEQYF
CDR3nt: TGTGCCAGCACCGAGACGGGACAGGGGGACGAGCAGTACTTC
v_gene: TRBV7-9
d_gene: TRBD1
abundance: few
j_gene: TRBJ2-7

CDR3aa: CASSLSATGGNSPLHF
CDR3nt: TGTGCCAGCAGCTTATCGGCGACAGGAGGAAATTCACCCCTCCACTTT
v_gene: TRBV7-2
d_gene: NA
abundance: few
j_gene: TRBJ1-6

CDR3aa: CASSFFRDQETQYF
CDR3nt: TGTGCCAGCAGCTTTTTTAGGGACCAAGAGACCCAGTACTTC
v_gene: TRBV7-9
d_gene: NA
abundance: many
j_gene: TRBJ2-5

CDR3aa: CASSQDVGDNEKLFF
CDR3nt: TGTGCCAGCAGCCAAGATGTGGGAGACAATGAAAAACTGTTTTTT
v_gene: TRBV14
d_gene: NA
abundance: NA
j_gene: TRBJ1-4

CDR3aa: CSARADGIQPQHF
CDR3nt: TGCAGTGCTAGAGCCGACGGGATTCAGCCCCAGCATTTT
v_gene: TRBV20-1
d_gene: NA
abundance: many
j_gene: TRBJ1-5

CDR3aa: CASSYSSDTQYF
CDR3nt: TGTGCCAGCAGTTATTCCAGCGATACGCAGTATTTT
v_gene: TRBV27
d_gene: NA
abundance: NA
j_gene: TRBJ2-3

CDR3aa: CASSRQVHTDTQYF
CDR3nt: TGTGCCAGTAGTCGACAGGTACACACAGATACGCAGTATTTT
v_gene: TRBV19
d_gene: NA
abundance: many
j_gene: TRBJ2-3

CDR3aa: CASSRESDYGYTF
CDR3nt: TGTGCCAGCAGTCGAGAAAGCGACTATGGCTACACCTTC
v_gene: TRBV6-5
d_gene: NA
abundance: many
j_gene: TRBJ1-2

CDR3aa: CASSFTPTTGRYEQYF
CDR3nt: TGTGCCAGCAGCTTCACCCCGACGACCGGACGCTACGAGCAGTACTTC
v_gene: TRBV5-5
d_gene: NA
abundance: many
j_gene: TRBJ2-7

CDR3aa: CASSTSGGSSYNEQFF
CDR3nt: TGTGCCAGCAGTACTAGCGGGGGGAGCTCCTACAATGAGCAGTTCTTC
v_gene: TRBV25-1
d_gene: TRBD2
abundance: NA
j_gene: TRBJ2-1

CDR3aa: CASSSYGTGDYEQYF
CDR3nt: TGTGCCAGCAGTTCCTACGGGACAGGGGACTACGAGCAGTACTTC
v_gene: TRBV27
d_gene: TRBD1
abundance: many
j_gene: TRBJ2-7

CDR3aa: CASSLEGANVLTF
CDR3nt: TGCGCCAGCAGCTTGGAAGGGGCCAACGTCCTGACTTTC
v_gene: TRBV5-1
d_gene: NA
abundance: many
j_gene: TRBJ2-6

CDR3aa: CASSSGTVREPQHF
CDR3nt: TGTGCCAGCAGTTCCGGGACGGTTCGTGAGCCCCAGCATTTT
v_gene: TRBV12-3/TRBV12-4
d_gene: NA
abundance: few
j_gene: TRBJ1-5

CDR3aa: CASSLNPDRGPNYGYTF
CDR3nt: TGCGCCAGCAGCTTAAATCCTGACAGGGGGCCTAACTATGGCTACACCTTC
v_gene: TRBV5-1
d_gene: TRBD1
abundance: many
j_gene: TRBJ1-2

CDR3aa: CASSPQGLAGGNNEQFF
CDR3nt: TGTGCCAGCAGCCCACAGGGACTAGCGGGGGGTAACAATGAGCAGTTCTTC
v_gene: TRBV7-3
d_gene: TRBD2
abundance: NA
j_gene: TRBJ2-1